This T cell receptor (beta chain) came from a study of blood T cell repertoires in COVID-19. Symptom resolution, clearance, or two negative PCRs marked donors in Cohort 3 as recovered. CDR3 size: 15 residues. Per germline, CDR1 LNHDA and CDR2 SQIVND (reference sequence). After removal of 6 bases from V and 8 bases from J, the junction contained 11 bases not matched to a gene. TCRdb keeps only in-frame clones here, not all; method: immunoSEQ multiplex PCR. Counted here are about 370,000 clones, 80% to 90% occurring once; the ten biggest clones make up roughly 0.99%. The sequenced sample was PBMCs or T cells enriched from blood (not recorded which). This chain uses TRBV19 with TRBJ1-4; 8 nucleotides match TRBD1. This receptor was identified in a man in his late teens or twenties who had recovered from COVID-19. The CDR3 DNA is TGTGCCAGTAGAATCTGGACAGGGTCAGAAGAAAAACTGTTTTTT. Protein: CASRIWTGSEEKLFF.